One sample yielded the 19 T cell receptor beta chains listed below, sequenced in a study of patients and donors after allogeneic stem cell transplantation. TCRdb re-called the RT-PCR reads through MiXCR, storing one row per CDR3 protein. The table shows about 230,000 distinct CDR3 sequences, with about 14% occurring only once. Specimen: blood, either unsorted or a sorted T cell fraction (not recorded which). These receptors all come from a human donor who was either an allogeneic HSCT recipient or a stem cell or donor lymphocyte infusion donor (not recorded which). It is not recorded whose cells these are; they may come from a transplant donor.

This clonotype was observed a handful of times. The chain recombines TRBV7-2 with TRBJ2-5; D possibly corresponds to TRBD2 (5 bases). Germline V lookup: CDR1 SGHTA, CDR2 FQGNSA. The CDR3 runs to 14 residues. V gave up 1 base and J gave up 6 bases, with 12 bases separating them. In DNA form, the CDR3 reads TGTGCCAGCAGCTTAGGGACTCCCCCCCAGACCCAGTACTTC. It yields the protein CASSLGTPPQTQYF.

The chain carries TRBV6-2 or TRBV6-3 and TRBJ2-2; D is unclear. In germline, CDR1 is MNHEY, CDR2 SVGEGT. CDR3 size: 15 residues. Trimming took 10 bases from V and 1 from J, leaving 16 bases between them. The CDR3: CATSPGRLNTGELFF. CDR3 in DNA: TGTGCCACCAGCCCGGGCAGATTGAACACCGGGGAGCTGTTTTTT.

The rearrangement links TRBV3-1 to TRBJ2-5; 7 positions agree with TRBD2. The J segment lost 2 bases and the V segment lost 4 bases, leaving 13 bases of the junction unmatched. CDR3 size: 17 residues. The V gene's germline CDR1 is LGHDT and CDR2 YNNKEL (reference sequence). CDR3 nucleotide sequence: TGTGCCAGCAGCCGCGGAAAATTGAGGGAGGGACAAGAGACCCAGTACTTC. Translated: CASSRGKLREGQETQYF.

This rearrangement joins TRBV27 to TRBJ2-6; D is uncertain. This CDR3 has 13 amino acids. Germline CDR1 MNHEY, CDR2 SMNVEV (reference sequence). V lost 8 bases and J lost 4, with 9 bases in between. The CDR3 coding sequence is TGTGCCAGCCGCCCAGGAGGGGCCAACGTCCTGACTTTC. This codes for CASRPGGANVLTF.

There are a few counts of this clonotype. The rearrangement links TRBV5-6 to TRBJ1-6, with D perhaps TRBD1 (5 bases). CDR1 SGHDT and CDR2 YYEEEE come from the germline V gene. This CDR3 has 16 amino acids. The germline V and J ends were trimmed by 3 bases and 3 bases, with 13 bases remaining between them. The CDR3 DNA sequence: TGTGCCAGCAGCTCGAAGACAGAACTCTATAATTCACCCCTCCACTTT. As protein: CASSSKTELYNSPLHF.

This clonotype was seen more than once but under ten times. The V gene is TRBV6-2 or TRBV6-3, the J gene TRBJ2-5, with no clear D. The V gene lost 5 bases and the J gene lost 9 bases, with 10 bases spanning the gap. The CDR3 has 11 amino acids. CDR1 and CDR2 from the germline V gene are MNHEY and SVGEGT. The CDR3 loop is CASSEQRAQYF. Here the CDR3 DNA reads TGTGCCAGCAGTGAGCAACGAGCCCAGTACTTC.

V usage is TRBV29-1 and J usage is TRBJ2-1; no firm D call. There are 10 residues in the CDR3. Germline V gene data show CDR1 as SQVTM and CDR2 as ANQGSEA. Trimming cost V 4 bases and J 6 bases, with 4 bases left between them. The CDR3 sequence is CSVGGNEQFF. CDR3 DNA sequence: TGCAGCGTTGGAGGCAATGAGCAGTTCTTC.

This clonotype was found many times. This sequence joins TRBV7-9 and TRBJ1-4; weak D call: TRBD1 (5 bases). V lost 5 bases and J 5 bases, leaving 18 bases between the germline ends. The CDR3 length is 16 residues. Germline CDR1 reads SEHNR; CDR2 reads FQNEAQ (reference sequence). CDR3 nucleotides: TGTGCCAGCAGCATAGACGCCGTCGGGGGGAATGAAAAACTGTTTTTT. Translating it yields CASSIDAVGGNEKLFF.

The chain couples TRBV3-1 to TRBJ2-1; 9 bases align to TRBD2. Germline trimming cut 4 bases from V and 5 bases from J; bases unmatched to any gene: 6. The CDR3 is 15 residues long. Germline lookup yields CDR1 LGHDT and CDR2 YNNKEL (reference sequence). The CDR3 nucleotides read TGTGCCAGCAGCCCTCGCGGGGGGGACGACAATGAGCAGTTCTTC. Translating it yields CASSPRGGDDNEQFF.

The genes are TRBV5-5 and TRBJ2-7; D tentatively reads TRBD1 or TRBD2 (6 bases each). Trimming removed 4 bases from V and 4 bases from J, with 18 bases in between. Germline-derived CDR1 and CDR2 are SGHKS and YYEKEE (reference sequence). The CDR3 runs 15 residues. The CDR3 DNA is TGTGCCAGCAGCCTTGTACCGGGGGCCATGTACGAGCAGTACTTC. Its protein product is CASSLVPGAMYEQYF.

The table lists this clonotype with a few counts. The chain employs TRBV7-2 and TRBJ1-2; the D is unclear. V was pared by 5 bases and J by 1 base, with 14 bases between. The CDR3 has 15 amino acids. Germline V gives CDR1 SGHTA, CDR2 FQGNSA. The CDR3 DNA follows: TGTGCCAGCAGCCATAAGGTGGCAGTTAACTATGGCTACACCTTC. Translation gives CASSHKVAVNYGYTF.

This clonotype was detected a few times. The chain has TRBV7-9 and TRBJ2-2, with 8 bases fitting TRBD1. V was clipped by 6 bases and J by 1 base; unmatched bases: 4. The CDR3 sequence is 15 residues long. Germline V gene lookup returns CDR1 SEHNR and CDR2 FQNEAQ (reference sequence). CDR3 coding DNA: TGTGCCAGCAGACCACAGGGGGTGAACACCGGGGAGCTGTTTTTT. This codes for CASRPQGVNTGELFF. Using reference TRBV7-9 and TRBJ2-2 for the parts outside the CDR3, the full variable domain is DTGVSQNPRHKITKRGQNVTFRCDPISEHNRLYWYRQTLGQGPEFLTYFQNEAQLEKSRLLSDRFSAERPKGSFSTLEIQRTEQGDSAMYLCASRPQGVNTGELFFGEGSRLTVL.

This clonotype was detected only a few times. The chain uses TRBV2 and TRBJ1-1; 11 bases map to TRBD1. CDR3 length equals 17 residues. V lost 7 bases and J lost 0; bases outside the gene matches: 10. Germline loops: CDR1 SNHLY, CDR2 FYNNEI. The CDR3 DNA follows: TGTGCCAGCACGTCCCGGACAGGGGGCCGGATGAACACTGAAGCTTTCTTT. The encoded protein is CASTSRTGGRMNTEAFF. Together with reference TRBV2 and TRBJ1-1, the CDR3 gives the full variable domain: EPEVTQTPSHQVTQMGQEVILRCVPISNHLYFYWYRQILGQKVEFLVSFYNNEISEKSEIFDDQFSVERPDGSNFTLKIRSTKLEDSAMYFCASTSRTGGRMNTEAFFGQGTRLTVV.

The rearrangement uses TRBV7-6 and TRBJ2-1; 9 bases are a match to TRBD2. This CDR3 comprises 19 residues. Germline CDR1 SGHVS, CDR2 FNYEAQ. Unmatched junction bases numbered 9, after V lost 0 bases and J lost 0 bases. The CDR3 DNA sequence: TGTGCCAGCAGCTTAGCGATGGCTAGCGGGGCCCCCTCCTACAATGAGCAGTTCTTC. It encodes CASSLAMASGAPSYNEQFF.

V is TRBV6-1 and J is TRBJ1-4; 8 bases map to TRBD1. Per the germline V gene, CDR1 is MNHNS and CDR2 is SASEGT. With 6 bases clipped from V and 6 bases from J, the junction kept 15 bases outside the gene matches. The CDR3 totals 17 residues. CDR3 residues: CASRGQGIVRPDEKLFF. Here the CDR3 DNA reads TGTGCCAGCAGAGGACAGGGAATTGTTCGGCCCGATGAAAAACTGTTTTTT.

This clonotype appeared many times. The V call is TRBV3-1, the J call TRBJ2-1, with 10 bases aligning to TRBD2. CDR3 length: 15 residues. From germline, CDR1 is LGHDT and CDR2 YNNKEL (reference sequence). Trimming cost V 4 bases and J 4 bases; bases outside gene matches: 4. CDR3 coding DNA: TGTGCCAGCAGCCCAAGCGGGGGGGCTTACAATGAGCAGTTCTTC. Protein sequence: CASSPSGGAYNEQFF.

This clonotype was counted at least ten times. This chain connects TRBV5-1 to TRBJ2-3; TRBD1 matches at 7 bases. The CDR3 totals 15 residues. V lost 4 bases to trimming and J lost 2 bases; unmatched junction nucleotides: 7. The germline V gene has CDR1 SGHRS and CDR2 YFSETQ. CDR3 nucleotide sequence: TGCGCCAGCAGCCTGAACAGGGGAACCACAGATACGCAGTATTTT. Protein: CASSLNRGTTDTQYF.

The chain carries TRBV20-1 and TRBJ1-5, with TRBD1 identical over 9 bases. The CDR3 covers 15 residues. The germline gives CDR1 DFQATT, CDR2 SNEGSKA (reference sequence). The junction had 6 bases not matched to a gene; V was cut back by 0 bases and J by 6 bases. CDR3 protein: CSARDPPGQGQPQHF. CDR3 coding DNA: TGCAGTGCTAGAGACCCCCCGGGACAGGGTCAGCCCCAGCATTTT.

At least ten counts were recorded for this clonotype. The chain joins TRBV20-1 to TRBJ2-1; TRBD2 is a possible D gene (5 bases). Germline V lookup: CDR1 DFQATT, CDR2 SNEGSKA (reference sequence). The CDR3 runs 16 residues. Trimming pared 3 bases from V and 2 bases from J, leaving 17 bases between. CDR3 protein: CSASGDGGSPYNEQFF. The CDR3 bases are TGCAGTGCTAGTGGAGACGGTGGGAGCCCCTACAATGAGCAGTTCTTC.